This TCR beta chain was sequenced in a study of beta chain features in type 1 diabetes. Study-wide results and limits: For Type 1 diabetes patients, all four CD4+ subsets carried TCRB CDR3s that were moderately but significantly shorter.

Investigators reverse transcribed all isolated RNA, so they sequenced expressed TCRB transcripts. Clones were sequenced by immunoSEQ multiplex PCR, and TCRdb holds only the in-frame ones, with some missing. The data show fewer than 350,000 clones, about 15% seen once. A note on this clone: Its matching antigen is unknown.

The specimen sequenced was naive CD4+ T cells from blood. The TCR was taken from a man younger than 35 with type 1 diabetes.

The CDR3 protein is CASDGDTDTQYF. The CDR3 nucleotides are TGTGCCAGTGATGGAGACACAGATACGCAGTATTTT. The chain links TRBV2 to TRBJ2-3; D is unresolved. V was pared by 9 bases and J by 2 bases, with 9 bases between. CDR1 and CDR2 from the germline V gene are SNHLY and FYNNEI. CDR3 length equals 12 residues. The full variable domain, with the rest looked up from reference TRBV2 and TRBJ2-3, is EPEVTQTPSHQVTQMGQEVILRCVPISNHLYFYWYRQILGQKVEFLVSFYNNEISEKSEIFDDQFSVERPDGSNFTLKIRSTKLEDSAMYFCASDGDTDTQYFGPGTRLTVL.